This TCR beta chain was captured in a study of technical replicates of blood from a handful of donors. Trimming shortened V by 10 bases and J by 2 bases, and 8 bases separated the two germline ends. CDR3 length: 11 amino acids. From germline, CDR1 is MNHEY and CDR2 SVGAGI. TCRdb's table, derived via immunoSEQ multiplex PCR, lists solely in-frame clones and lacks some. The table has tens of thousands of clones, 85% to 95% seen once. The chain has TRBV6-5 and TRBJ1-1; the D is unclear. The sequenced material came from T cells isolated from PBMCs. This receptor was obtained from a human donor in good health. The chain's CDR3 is CAIRVNTEAFF. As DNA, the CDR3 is TGTGCCATCCGAGTTAACACTGAAGCTTTCTTT.